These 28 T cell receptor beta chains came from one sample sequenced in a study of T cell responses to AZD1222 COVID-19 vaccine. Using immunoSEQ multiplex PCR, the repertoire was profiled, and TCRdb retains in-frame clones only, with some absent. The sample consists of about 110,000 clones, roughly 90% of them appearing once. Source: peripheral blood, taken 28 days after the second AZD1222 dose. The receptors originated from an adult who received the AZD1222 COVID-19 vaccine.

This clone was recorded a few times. The CDR3: CASSTGATTNEKLFF. The CDR3 DNA reads TGTGCCAGCAGCACTGGGGCAACAACTAATGAAAAACTGTTTTTT. The rearrangement links TRBV11-3 to TRBJ1-4; D possibly corresponds to TRBD1 (5 bases). CDR1 and CDR2 from the germline V gene are SGHNT and YENEEA. V was pared by 5 bases and J by 0 bases, with 10 bases between. The CDR3 extends over 15 amino acids.

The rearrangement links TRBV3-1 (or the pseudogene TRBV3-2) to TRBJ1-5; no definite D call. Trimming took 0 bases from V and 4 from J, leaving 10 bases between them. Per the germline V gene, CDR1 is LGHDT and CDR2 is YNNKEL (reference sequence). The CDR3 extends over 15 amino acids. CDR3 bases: TGTGCCAGCAGCCAAGAAGGAGTCGGAAATCAGCCCCAGCATTTT. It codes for CASSQEGVGNQPQHF.

The CDR3 protein is CASSQGRNRGQGKNGYTF. The DNA for the CDR3 is TGTGCCAGCAGCCAAGGCCGGAACAGGGGGCAGGGGAAAAATGGCTACACCTTC. The V call is TRBV3-1 (or the pseudogene TRBV3-2), the J call TRBJ1-2, with 9 positions matching TRBD1. The V gene's germline CDR1 is LGHDT and CDR2 YNNKEL (reference sequence). The CDR3 covers 18 residues. Trimming removed 1 base from V and 6 bases from J; junction bases left unmatched: 15.

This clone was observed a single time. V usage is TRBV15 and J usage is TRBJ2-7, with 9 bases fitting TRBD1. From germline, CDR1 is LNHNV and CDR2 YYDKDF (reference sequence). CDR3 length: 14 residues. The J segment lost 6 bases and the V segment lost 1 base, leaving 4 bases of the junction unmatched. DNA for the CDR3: TGTGCCACCAGCAGAGGGACAGGGGAGGCCGAGCAGTACTTC. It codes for CATSRGTGEAEQYF.

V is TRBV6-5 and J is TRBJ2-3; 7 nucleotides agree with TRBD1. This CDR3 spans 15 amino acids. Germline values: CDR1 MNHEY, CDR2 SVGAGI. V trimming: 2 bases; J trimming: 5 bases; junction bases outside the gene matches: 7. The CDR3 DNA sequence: TGTGCCAGCAGTTACCGGGACAGTAGGGGAGATACGCAGTATTTT. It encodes CASSYRDSRGDTQYF.

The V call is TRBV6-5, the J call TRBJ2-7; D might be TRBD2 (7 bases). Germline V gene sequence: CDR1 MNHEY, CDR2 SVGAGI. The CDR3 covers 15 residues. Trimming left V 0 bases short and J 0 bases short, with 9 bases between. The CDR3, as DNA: TGTGCCAGCAGTTACTCGAGGGGGGGCTCCTACGAGCAGTACTTC. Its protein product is CASSYSRGGSYEQYF.

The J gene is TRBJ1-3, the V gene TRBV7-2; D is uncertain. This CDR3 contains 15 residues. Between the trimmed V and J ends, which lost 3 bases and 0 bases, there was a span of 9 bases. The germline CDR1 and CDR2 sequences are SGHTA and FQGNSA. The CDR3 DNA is TGTGCCAGCAGCTTTGCTGCAATCTCTGGAAACACCATATATTTT. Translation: CASSFAAISGNTIYF.

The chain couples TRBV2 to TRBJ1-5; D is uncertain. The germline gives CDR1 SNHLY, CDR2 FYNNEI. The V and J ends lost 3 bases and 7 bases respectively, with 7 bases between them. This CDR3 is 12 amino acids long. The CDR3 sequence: CASSEVGQPQHF. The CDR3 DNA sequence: TGTGCCAGCAGTGAGGTTGGCCAGCCCCAGCATTTT.

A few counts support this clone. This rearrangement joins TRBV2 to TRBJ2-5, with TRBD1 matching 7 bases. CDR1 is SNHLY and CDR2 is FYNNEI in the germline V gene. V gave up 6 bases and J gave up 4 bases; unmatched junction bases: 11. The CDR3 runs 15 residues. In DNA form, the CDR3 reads TGTGCCAGCAGACAGGGACAGCCCGTCGGAGAGACCCAGTACTTC. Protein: CASRQGQPVGETQYF.

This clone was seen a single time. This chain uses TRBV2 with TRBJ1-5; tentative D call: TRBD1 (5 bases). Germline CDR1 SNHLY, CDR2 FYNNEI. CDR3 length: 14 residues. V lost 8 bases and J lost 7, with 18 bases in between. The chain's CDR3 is CASPGGGVSQPQHF. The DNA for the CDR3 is TGTGCCAGCCCTGGGGGAGGGGTGTCACAGCCCCAGCATTTT.

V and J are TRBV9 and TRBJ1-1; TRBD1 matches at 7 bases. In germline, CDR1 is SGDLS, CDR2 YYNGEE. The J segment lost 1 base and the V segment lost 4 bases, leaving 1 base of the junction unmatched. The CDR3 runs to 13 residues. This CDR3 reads CASSRTGNTEAFF. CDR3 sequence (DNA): TGTGCCAGCAGCAGGACAGGGAACACTGAAGCTTTCTTT.

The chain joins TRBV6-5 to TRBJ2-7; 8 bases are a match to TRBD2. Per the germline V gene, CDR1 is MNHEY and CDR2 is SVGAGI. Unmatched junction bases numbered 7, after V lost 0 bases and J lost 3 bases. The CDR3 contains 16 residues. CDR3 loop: CASSYSSAGGGYEQYF. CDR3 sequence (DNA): TGTGCCAGCAGTTACTCGTCTGCGGGAGGTGGCTACGAGCAGTACTTC.

The CDR3 coding sequence is TGTGCCAGCAGTCAACAGGGGTGGGGCACTGAAGCTTTCTTT. Its protein is CASSQQGWGTEAFF. The rearrangement links TRBV6-5 to TRBJ1-1; 7 bases align to TRBD1. The length of the CDR3 is 14 residues. The junction had 7 bases not matched to a gene; V was cut back by 5 bases and J by 4 bases. Germline values: CDR1 MNHEY, CDR2 SVGAGI.

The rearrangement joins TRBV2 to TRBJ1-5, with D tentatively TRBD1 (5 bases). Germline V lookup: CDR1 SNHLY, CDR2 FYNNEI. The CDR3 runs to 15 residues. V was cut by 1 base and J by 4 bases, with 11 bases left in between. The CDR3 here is CASSEDSTGNQPQHF. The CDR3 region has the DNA TGTGCCAGCAGTGAAGACAGTACAGGTAATCAGCCCCAGCATTTT. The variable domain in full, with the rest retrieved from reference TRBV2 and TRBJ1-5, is EPEVTQTPSHQVTQMGQEVILRCVPISNHLYFYWYRQILGQKVEFLVSFYNNEISEKSEIFDDQFSVERPDGSNFTLKIRSTKLEDSAMYFCASSEDSTGNQPQHFGDGTRLSIL.

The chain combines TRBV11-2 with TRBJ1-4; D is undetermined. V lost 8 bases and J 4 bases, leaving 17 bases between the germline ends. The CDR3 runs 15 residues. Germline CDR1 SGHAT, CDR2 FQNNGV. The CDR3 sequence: CASGNYGLLNEKLFF. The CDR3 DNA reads TGTGCCAGCGGGAATTACGGGCTCCTTAATGAAAAACTGTTTTTT.

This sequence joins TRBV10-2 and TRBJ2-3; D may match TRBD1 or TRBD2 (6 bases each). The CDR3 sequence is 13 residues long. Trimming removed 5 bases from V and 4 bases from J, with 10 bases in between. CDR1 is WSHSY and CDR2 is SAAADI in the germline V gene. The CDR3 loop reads CASSWGASDTQYF. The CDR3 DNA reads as TGCGCCAGCAGTTGGGGGGCATCAGATACGCAGTATTTT.

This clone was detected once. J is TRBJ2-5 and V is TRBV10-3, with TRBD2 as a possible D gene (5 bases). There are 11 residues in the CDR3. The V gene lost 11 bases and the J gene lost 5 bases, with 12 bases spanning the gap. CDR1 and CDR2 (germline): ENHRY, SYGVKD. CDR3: CAGGPGETQYF. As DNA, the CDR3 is TGTGCCGGCGGCCCGGGGGAGACCCAGTACTTC.

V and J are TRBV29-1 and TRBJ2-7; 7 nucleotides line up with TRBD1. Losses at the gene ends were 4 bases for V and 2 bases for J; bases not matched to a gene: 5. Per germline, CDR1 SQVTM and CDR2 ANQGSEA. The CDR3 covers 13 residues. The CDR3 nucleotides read TGCAGCGTTGGAACAGGGGCACCCTACGAGCAGTACTTC. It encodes CSVGTGAPYEQYF.

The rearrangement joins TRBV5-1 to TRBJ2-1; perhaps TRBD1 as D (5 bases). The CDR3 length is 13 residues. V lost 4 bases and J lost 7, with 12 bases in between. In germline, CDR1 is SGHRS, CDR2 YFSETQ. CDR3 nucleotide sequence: TGCGCCAGCAGCGGGGCCGTGGGGAATGAGCAGTTCTTC. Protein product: CASSGAVGNEQFF.

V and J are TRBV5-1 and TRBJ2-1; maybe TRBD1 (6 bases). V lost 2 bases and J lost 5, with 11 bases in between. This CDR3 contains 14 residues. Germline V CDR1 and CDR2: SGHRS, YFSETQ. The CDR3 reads CASSLQTGHNEQFF. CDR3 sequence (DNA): TGCGCCAGCAGCTTACAGACAGGTCACAATGAGCAGTTCTTC.

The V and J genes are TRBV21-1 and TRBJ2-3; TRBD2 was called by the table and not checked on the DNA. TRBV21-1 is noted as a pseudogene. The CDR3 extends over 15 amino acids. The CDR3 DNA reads TGTGCCAGCAGCCGAGCGGGTAGCTCCACAGATACGCAGTATTTT. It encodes CASSRAGSSTDTQYF.

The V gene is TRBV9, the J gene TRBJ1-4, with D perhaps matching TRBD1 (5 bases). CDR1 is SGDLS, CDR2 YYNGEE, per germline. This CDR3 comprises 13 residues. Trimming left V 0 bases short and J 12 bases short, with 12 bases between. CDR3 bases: TGTGCCAGCAGCGTAGAGGGGTTCTCGGAACTGTTTTTT. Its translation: CASSVEGFSELFF.

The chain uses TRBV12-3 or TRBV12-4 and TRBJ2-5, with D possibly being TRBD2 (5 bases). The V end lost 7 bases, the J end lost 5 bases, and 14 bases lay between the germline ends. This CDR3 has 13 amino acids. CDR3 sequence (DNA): TGTGCCAGCACCCTGACTAACCCGGAGACCCAGTACTTC. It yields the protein CASTLTNPETQYF.

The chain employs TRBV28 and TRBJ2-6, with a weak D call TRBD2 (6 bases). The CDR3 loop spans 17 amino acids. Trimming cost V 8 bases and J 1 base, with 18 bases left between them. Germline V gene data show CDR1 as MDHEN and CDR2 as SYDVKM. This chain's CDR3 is CASLRDIGGSGANVLTF. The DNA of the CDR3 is TGTGCCAGCCTGCGTGATATTGGGGGGTCTGGGGCCAACGTCCTGACTTTC.

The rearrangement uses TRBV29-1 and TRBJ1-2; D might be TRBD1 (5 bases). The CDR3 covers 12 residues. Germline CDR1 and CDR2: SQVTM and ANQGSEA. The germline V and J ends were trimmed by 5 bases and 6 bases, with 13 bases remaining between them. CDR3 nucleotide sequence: TGCAGCGTTAGCAGGGCTTTGGATGGCTACACCTTC. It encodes CSVSRALDGYTF.

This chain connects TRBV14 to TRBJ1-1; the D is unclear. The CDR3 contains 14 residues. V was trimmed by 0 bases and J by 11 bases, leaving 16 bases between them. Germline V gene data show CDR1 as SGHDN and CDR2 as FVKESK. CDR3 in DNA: TGTGCCAGCAGCCAAGAGCACGGCAGAGGTTGGGCTTTCTTT. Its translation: CASSQEHGRGWAFF.

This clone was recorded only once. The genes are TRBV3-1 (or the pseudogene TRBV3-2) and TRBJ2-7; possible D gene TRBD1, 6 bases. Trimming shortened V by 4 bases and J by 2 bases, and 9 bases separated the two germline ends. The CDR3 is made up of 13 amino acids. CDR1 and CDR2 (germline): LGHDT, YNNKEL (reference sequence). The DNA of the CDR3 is TGTGCCAGCAGCCTACGGGACACCTACGAGCAGTACTTC. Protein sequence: CASSLRDTYEQYF.

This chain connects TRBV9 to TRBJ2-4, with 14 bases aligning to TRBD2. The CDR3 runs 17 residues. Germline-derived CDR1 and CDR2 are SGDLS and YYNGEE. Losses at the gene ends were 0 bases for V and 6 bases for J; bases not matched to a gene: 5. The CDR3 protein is CASSVGLAGGPRNIQYF. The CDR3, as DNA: TGTGCCAGCAGCGTAGGACTAGCGGGAGGGCCTAGAAACATTCAGTACTTC.